This passage covers 32 T cell receptor beta chains from one sample sequenced in a study of blood T cell repertoires in COVID-19. Profiled with immunoSEQ multiplex PCR; TCRdb holds only in-frame clones, not every one. Of about 97,000 clones listed, around four fifths are singletons. Specimen: peripheral blood. These TCRs come from a man between 60 and 75 years old with active or convalescent COVID-19.

CDR3 DNA sequence: TGTGCCAGCAGCCAGACAGGGGGGGTCACTGAAGCTTTCTTT. Amino acids: CASSQTGGVTEAFF. This rearrangement joins TRBV7-2 to TRBJ1-1; 9 nucleotides match TRBD1. Trimming cost V 5 bases and J 4 bases; bases outside gene matches: 5. The V gene's germline CDR1 is SGHTA and CDR2 FQGNSA. The CDR3 sequence is 14 residues long.

This clone was counted between two and nine times. The chain combines TRBV19 with TRBJ2-1; 10 bases are a match to TRBD2. From germline, CDR1 is LNHDA and CDR2 SQIVND (reference sequence). Germline trimming cut 4 bases from V and 2 bases from J; bases unmatched to any gene: 5. CDR3 length: 16 residues. For the CDR3, the DNA is TGTGCCAGTAGTAACTTAGCGGGAGGACCCTACAATGAGCAGTTCTTC. Its protein product is CASSNLAGGPYNEQFF. The full variable domain, its missing parts supplied by reference TRBV19 and TRBJ2-1, is DGGITQSPKYLFRKEGQNVTLSCEQNLNHDAMYWYRQDPGQGLRLIYYSQIVNDFQKGDIAEGYSVSREKKESFPLTVTSAQKNPTAFYLCASSNLAGGPYNEQFFGPGTRLTVL.

The genes are TRBV28 and TRBJ1-2; perhaps TRBD1 as D (6 bases). The ends were cut back, 9 bases at V and 2 bases at J, with 16 bases in the middle. The length of the CDR3 is 14 residues. The germline V gene has CDR1 MDHEN and CDR2 SYDVKM. The CDR3 DNA sequence: TGTGCCAGTGTCCGCGCGGGGGCGAACTATGGCTACACCTTC. It codes for CASVRAGANYGYTF.

This clone has a handful of counts. The V and J genes are TRBV2 and TRBJ1-1, with no clear D. CDR3 length: 14 amino acids. V gave up 6 bases and J gave up 8 bases, with 19 bases separating them. The germline gives CDR1 SNHLY, CDR2 FYNNEI. CDR3 protein: CASSVEWFRGEAFF. In DNA, the CDR3 is TGTGCCAGCAGCGTAGAGTGGTTTCGAGGCGAAGCTTTCTTT.

The rearrangement uses TRBV4-1 and TRBJ2-1; D is ambiguous. The CDR3 contains 16 residues. Germline V gene data show CDR1 as MGHRA and CDR2 as YSYEKL. V was clipped by 5 bases and J by 9 bases, with 23 bases between them. CDR3 bases: TGCGCCAGCAGCTCCTCCCCCCTGACGCAGGCACCTGAGCAGTTCTTC. As protein: CASSSSPLTQAPEQFF.

J is TRBJ2-2 and V is TRBV5-6; perhaps TRBD1 as D (6 bases). Trimming stripped 0 bases from V and 5 bases from J, with 11 bases between. The CDR3 sequence is 15 residues long. Germline CDR1 SGHDT, CDR2 YYEEEE. The CDR3 DNA reads as TGTGCCAGCAGCTTGGAACAGGGTCTGACCGGGGAGCTGTTTTTT. Amino acids: CASSLEQGLTGELFF.

V and J are TRBV5-8 and TRBJ1-1; D not certain. CDR1 is SGHTS and CDR2 is YDEGEE in the germline V gene. This CDR3 has 15 amino acids. V lost 1 base and J 1 base, leaving 11 bases between the germline ends. The CDR3 sequence: CASSLITVSNTEAFF. Written as DNA, the CDR3 is TGTGCCAGCAGCTTGATAACGGTTTCGAACACTGAAGCTTTCTTT.

This chain links TRBV5-1 with TRBJ2-5; TRBD1 matches 11 bases. The junction had 7 bases not matched to a gene; V was cut back by 4 bases and J by 5 bases. This CDR3 contains 15 residues. The germline V gene has CDR1 SGHRS and CDR2 YFSETQ. For the CDR3, the DNA is TGCGCCAGCAGCGAGGGACAGGGGGTTGGTGAGACCCAGTACTTC. This translates into CASSEGQGVGETQYF.

V gene TRBV5-1 combines with J gene TRBJ1-2, with TRBD1 matching 7 bases. The CDR3 spans 15 residues. Germline values: CDR1 SGHRS, CDR2 YFSETQ. With 3 bases clipped from V and 3 bases from J, the junction kept 8 bases outside the gene matches. CDR3 sequence: CASSYRDSMDYGYTF. The CDR3 DNA sequence: TGCGCCAGCAGCTACCGGGACAGCATGGACTATGGCTACACCTTC.

The chain employs TRBV6-5 and TRBJ2-7; tentative D call: TRBD1 (6 bases). This CDR3 spans 15 amino acids. V was clipped by 2 bases and J by 7 bases, with 18 bases between them. The germline gives CDR1 MNHEY, CDR2 SVGAGI. CDR3 nucleotide sequence: TGTGCCAGCAGTTACGTCCGGGGACAAAAACGAGAGCAGTACTTC. This sequence encodes CASSYVRGQKREQYF.

This chain connects TRBV28 to TRBJ2-3, with D unresolved. The ends were cut back, 2 bases at V and 2 bases at J, with 14 bases in the middle. The V gene's germline CDR1 is MDHEN and CDR2 SYDVKM. The CDR3 spans 16 residues. The CDR3 DNA sequence: TGTGCCAGCAGTTTAGGTCTGGCGGAGCCCACAGATACGCAGTATTTT. Amino acids: CASSLGLAEPTDTQYF.

This chain connects TRBV27 to TRBJ2-2; TRBD2 is a possible D gene (6 bases). Germline V gene data show CDR1 as MNHEY and CDR2 as SMNVEV (reference sequence). CDR3 length: 14 amino acids. Trimming removed 6 bases from V and 4 bases from J, with 12 bases in between. The CDR3 region has the DNA TGTGCCAGCAGGTGGGGGGTTGGCACCGGGGAGCTGTTTTTT. Encoded protein: CASRWGVGTGELFF.

The chain uses TRBV30 and TRBJ2-1; no reliable D call. Trimming removed 4 bases from V and 6 bases from J, with 7 bases in between. Germline V lookup: CDR1 GTSNPN, CDR2 SVGIG (reference sequence). The CDR3 loop spans 11 amino acids. This CDR3 reads CAWTLSNEQFF. The CDR3 DNA sequence: TGTGCCTGGACCCTGAGCAATGAGCAGTTCTTC.

J is TRBJ1-3 and V is TRBV11-2; no definite D call. Germline CDR1 SGHAT, CDR2 FQNNGV. The germline V and J ends were trimmed by 0 bases and 0 bases, with 9 bases remaining between them. CDR3 length: 16 residues. CDR3 bases: TGTGCCAGCAGCTTAGACAGGACTCACTCTGGAAACACCATATATTTT. This codes for CASSLDRTHSGNTIYF.

The chain joins TRBV18 to TRBJ2-4; 10 positions agree with TRBD2. The CDR3 sequence is 17 residues long. Looked up from germline, CDR1 is KGHSH and CDR2 is LQKENI. Unmatched junction bases numbered 10, after V lost 2 bases and J lost 6 bases. CDR3 in DNA: TGTGCCAGCTCACCATCGGGGCTAGCGGGAGCTGGAAACATTCAGTACTTC. Its translation: CASSPSGLAGAGNIQYF.

The DNA of the CDR3 is TGTGCCAGCAGAACGGGTCACTATAATTCACCCCTCCACTTT. Protein sequence: CASRTGHYNSPLHF. This chain connects TRBV27 to TRBJ1-6; no definite D call. Trimming took 6 bases from V and 3 from J, leaving 9 bases between them. Germline CDR1 is MNHEY and CDR2 is SMNVEV (reference sequence). CDR3 size: 14 residues.

The chain recombines TRBV4-1 with TRBJ2-7; D unclear. Germline-derived CDR1 and CDR2 are MGHRA and YSYEKL. This CDR3 contains 13 residues. V was trimmed by 5 bases and J by 2 bases, leaving 10 bases between them. CDR3 DNA sequence: TGCGCCAGCAGCTTGGGTCTAGCCTACGAGCAGTACTTC. It translates to CASSLGLAYEQYF.

The chain combines TRBV7-2 with TRBJ2-1; 10 bases line up with TRBD2. This CDR3 comprises 16 residues. The trim removed 6 bases at V and 5 bases at J, leaving 10 bases unmatched. CDR1 is SGHTA, CDR2 FQGNSA, per germline. The CDR3 reads CASSSHSGRRNNEQFF. CDR3 in DNA: TGTGCCAGCAGTTCGCATAGCGGGAGGAGGAACAATGAGCAGTTCTTC.

The gene calls are TRBV27 and TRBJ2-3; D gene uncertain. Germline CDR1 reads MNHEY; CDR2 reads SMNVEV (reference sequence). CDR3 length equals 13 residues. V shed 1 base and J shed 7 bases, with 9 bases lying between them. The CDR3 DNA reads as TGTGCCAGCAGTTTATTGACTCTGCATACGCAGTATTTT. It is translated as CASSLLTLHTQYF.

The rearrangement joins TRBV29-1 to TRBJ1-1; 10 bases fit TRBD1. The CDR3 has 13 residues. Germline V gene sequence: CDR1 SQVTM, CDR2 ANQGSEA. V lost 7 bases, J lost 2 bases, and 4 bases stayed unmatched. The CDR3, as DNA: TGCAGCGGGGACAGGGGTGGAAACACTGAAGCTTTCTTT. Protein product: CSGDRGGNTEAFF.

This sequence joins TRBV24-1 and TRBJ2-2, with 7 nucleotides matching TRBD2. Germline CDR1 KGHDR, CDR2 SFDVKD. The junction had 7 bases not matched to a gene; V was cut back by 3 bases and J by 1 base. The CDR3 sequence is 17 residues long. CDR3 coding DNA: TGTGCCACCAGTGATCCCTGGCGGGAGCTGAACACCGGGGAGCTGTTTTTT. It is translated as CATSDPWRELNTGELFF.

This clone was observed once. This sequence joins TRBV5-1 and TRBJ1-2; 7 nucleotides match TRBD1. With V trimmed by 7 bases and J by 6 bases, 12 bases remained unmatched. CDR3 length: 14 amino acids. Germline loops: CDR1 SGHRS, CDR2 YFSETQ. The CDR3 is CASSPSQGEDGYTF. CDR3 nucleotides: TGCGCCAGCTCCCCGTCTCAGGGGGAGGATGGCTACACCTTC.

This clone was recorded only once. The V call is TRBV7-9, the J call TRBJ2-7; 7 nucleotides align to TRBD2. J gave up 7 bases and V 5 bases, and 8 bases lay outside the gene matches. The germline V gene encodes CDR1 SEHNR and CDR2 FQNEAQ (reference sequence). The CDR3 runs to 13 residues. Here the CDR3 DNA reads TGTGCCAGCAGCCAGACGACTAGCTCAGAGCAGTACTTC. This translates into CASSQTTSSEQYF.

The chain combines TRBV7-3 with TRBJ1-1; D remains unclear. Trimming took off 4 bases at V and 4 bases at J, with 10 bases between the two ends. The germline V gene encodes CDR1 SGHTA and CDR2 FQGTGA. This CDR3 is 13 amino acids long. CDR3 sequence: CASSSEEGTEAFF. The DNA of the CDR3 is TGTGCCAGCAGCTCCGAGGAAGGCACTGAAGCTTTCTTT.

The chain recombines TRBV30 with TRBJ2-7; 11 nucleotides line up with TRBD2. This CDR3 region has 12 residues. Trimming cost V 4 bases and J 12 bases; bases outside gene matches: 8. The germline V gene encodes CDR1 GTSNPN and CDR2 SVGIG (reference sequence). CDR3 DNA: TGTGCCTGGAAGGGACTAGCGGTCGTGATGTACTTC. Translation gives CAWKGLAVVMYF.

This clone occurred once. V gene TRBV7-9 combines with J gene TRBJ1-1; D remains ambiguous. CDR3 length: 13 amino acids. Germline loops: CDR1 SEHNR, CDR2 FQNEAQ (reference sequence). V was shortened by 6 bases and J by 3 bases, with 11 bases between the two germline ends. The CDR3 here is CASSRGEYTEAFF. The CDR3 bases are TGTGCCAGCAGTCGCGGGGAGTACACTGAAGCTTTCTTT.

The chain uses TRBV10-1 and TRBJ2-4; 7 nucleotides agree with TRBD1. V dropped 5 bases and J dropped 9; count of bases not matched to a gene: 4. This CDR3 has 12 residues. CDR1 and CDR2 (germline): WNHNN, SYGVQD (reference sequence). The CDR3 spells CASSPGGSIQYF. Here the CDR3 DNA reads TGCGCCAGCAGTCCAGGGGGAAGCATTCAGTACTTC.

V and J are TRBV7-6 and TRBJ2-2; tentatively, D is TRBD2 (5 bases). The CDR3 runs 13 residues. Looked up from germline, CDR1 is SGHVS and CDR2 is FNYEAQ. Trimming removed 5 bases at V and 6 bases at J, with 10 bases between. The CDR3 bases are TGTGCCAGCAGCGAGGAGGTCGCCGGGGAGCTGTTTTTT. Its translation is CASSEEVAGELFF.

Points on this clone: Other DNA sequences in the same sample also yield this CDR3. In nucleotides, the CDR3 is TGTGCCAGCAGTTACGCCCGCGGGAGCTACGAGCAGTACTTC. It specifies CASSYARGSYEQYF. This chain uses TRBV6-5 with TRBJ2-7, with TRBD2 matching over 7 bases. Trimming took 2 bases from V and 3 from J; bases not matched to a gene: 4. There are 14 residues in the CDR3. CDR1 is MNHEY and CDR2 is SVGAGI in the germline V gene.

This sequence joins TRBV28 and TRBJ1-1; no definite D call. CDR1 MDHEN and CDR2 SYDVKM come from the germline V gene. V lost 4 bases to trimming and J lost 5 bases, with 11 bases between them. The CDR3 has 13 residues. In nucleotides, the CDR3 is TGTGCCAGCAGTTCCCCCGCGAGGACTGAAGCTTTCTTT. It encodes CASSSPARTEAFF.

This clone occurred a few times. The chain uses TRBV29-1 and TRBJ1-5; D call uncertain. CDR1 and CDR2 (germline): SQVTM, ANQGSEA. Trimming left V 3 bases short and J 0 bases short, with 6 bases between. The CDR3 has 13 residues. CDR3 sequence: CSVEEASNQPQHF. In DNA, the CDR3 is TGCAGCGTTGAGGAGGCTAGCAATCAGCCCCAGCATTTT.

This rearrangement joins TRBV14 to TRBJ1-1; D not resolved. The CDR3 totals 16 residues. The ends were cut back, 0 bases at V and 1 base at J, with 12 bases in the middle. Germline CDR1 reads SGHDN; CDR2 reads FVKESK. CDR3 region: CASSQDALHTNTEAFF. DNA of the CDR3: TGTGCCAGCAGCCAAGATGCCCTTCACACGAACACTGAAGCTTTCTTT.